This TCR beta chain came from a study of Graves' ophthalmopathy and Graves' hyperthyroidism. RNA transcripts were the template, and TCR beta CDR3 regions were amplified from them. First-round RT-PCR employed HTBI primers, with a second-round multiplex PCR after it. TCRdb used MiXCR to reprocess the multiplex PCR reads, holding one entry per CDR3 protein. The sample lists over a million distinct CDR3 sequences, approximately 35% occurring once. This clonotype was seen repeatedly, ten times or more. Its antigen is unknown. Clinical symptoms and serum thyroxine were used for diagnosis; TRAb, thyroid ultrasound and orbital computed tomography were also relied on. General study findings and limits: Blood also contained most of the expanded thyroid clonotypes above 0.001 frequency.

Trimming removed 4 bases from V and 3 bases from J, with 7 bases in between. The germline V gene encodes CDR1 DFQATT and CDR2 SNEGSKA (reference sequence). The length of the CDR3 is 11 residues. This chain links TRBV20-1 with TRBJ2-7; D gene uncertain. This TCR came from an adult man with Graves' hyperthyroidism. Sequenced sample: peripheral blood or thyroid tissue (not recorded which). The CDR3 spells CSAIVRYEQYF. The CDR3 coding sequence is TGCAGTGCTATAGTCCGCTACGAGCAGTACTTC.